These 27 T cell receptor beta chains were all obtained from the same sample, sequenced in a study of response to subunit inactivated influenza vaccine. TCRdb passed the RT-PCR reads through MiXCR, listing each CDR3 protein once. The sample records roughly 180,000 distinct CDR3 sequences, around 9.2% being singletons. The input for sequencing was non-naive T cells sorted from PBMCs, taken on the day of vaccination. Receptor source: a man over 45 who received an inactivated influenza vaccine.

In this sample, this clonotype turned up many times. The chain is built from TRBV5-1 and TRBJ1-6; D is undetermined. V was shortened by 3 bases and J by 10 bases, with 14 bases between the two germline ends. CDR1 and CDR2 (germline): SGHRS, YFSETQ. This CDR3 contains 14 residues. The CDR3 DNA sequence: TGCGCCAGCAGCTCAAGCGGGATTGAGTCACCCCTCCACTTT. As protein: CASSSSGIESPLHF.

This clonotype was seen a single time. The chain combines TRBV20-1 with TRBJ1-1, with D perhaps TRBD1 (6 bases). Germline values: CDR1 DFQATT, CDR2 SNEGSKA (reference sequence). This CDR3 has 15 amino acids. Trimming removed 6 bases from V and 0 bases from J, with 17 bases in between. The CDR3, as DNA: TGCAGTGCCCAGGGGCGGATAGTCATGAACACTGAAGCTTTCTTT. Encoded protein: CSAQGRIVMNTEAFF.

The rearrangement links TRBV6-2 or TRBV6-3 to TRBJ2-1; 9 bases agree with TRBD1. The J segment lost 6 bases and the V segment lost 5 bases, leaving 14 bases of the junction unmatched. Per the germline V gene, CDR1 is MNHEY and CDR2 is SVGEGT. The CDR3 loop spans 17 amino acids. The CDR3 nucleotides are TGTGCCAGCAGTCCAGGACAGGGGTTAATCTACTCCAATGAGCAGTTCTTC. Translating it yields CASSPGQGLIYSNEQFF.

At least ten counts were recorded for this clonotype. DNA for the CDR3: TGTGCCAGCAGCTTGGACATCGCCTACAATGAGCAGTTCTTC. Protein sequence: CASSLDIAYNEQFF. The rearrangement joins TRBV5-6 to TRBJ2-1; D remains ambiguous. V lost 0 bases, J lost 2 bases, and 6 bases lay in between. The CDR3 has 14 residues. In germline, CDR1 is SGHDT, CDR2 YYEEEE.

This clonotype has only a few counts. The chain joins TRBV12-3 or TRBV12-4 to TRBJ2-7; possibly TRBD1 or TRBD2 for D (6 bases each). There are 16 residues in the CDR3. V was shortened by 2 bases and J by 3 bases, with 17 bases between the two germline ends. CDR3 residues: CASSLWGQGGNYEQYF. The CDR3 nucleotides are TGTGCCAGCAGTTTATGGGGGCAGGGAGGAAACTACGAGCAGTACTTC.

The rearrangement uses TRBV2 and TRBJ2-2; D is possibly TRBD1 (6 bases). This CDR3 comprises 13 residues. Looked up from germline, CDR1 is SNHLY and CDR2 is FYNNEI. V shed 7 bases and J shed 6 bases, with 12 bases lying between them. The CDR3 spells CASKEQGSGELFF. The CDR3, as DNA: TGTGCCAGCAAAGAACAGGGCTCCGGGGAGCTGTTTTTT.

This chain uses TRBV11-2 with TRBJ2-3; 12 bases line up with TRBD2. Germline values: CDR1 SGHAT, CDR2 FQNNGV. After removal of 5 bases from V and 0 bases from J, the junction contained 12 bases not matched to a gene. The CDR3 is 19 amino acids. The CDR3 coding sequence is TGTGCCAGCAGCCCTTCGACTAGCGGGGGCCCCTTGAGCACAGATACGCAGTATTTT. Protein product: CASSPSTSGGPLSTDTQYF.

This clonotype was counted at least ten times. The chain employs TRBV29-1 and TRBJ1-4; D ambiguous. The germline gives CDR1 SQVTM, CDR2 ANQGSEA. The V end was cut by 4 bases, the J end by 4 bases, with 7 bases between. The CDR3 is 12 residues long. CDR3 sequence: CSVGSYNEKLFF. CDR3 DNA sequence: TGCAGCGTTGGGTCTTATAATGAAAAACTGTTTTTT. Full variable domain (remainder filled in from reference TRBV29-1 and TRBJ1-4): SAVISQKPSRDICQRGTSLTIQCQVDSQVTMMFWYRQQPGQSLTLIATANQGSEATYESGFVIDKFPISRPNLTFSTLTVSNMSPEDSSIYLCSVGSYNEKLFFGSGTQLSVL.

Details on this clonotype: A much larger clonotype is one base distant, so this may be a read error. This rearrangement joins TRBV28 to TRBJ1-5; weak D call: TRBD1 (6 bases). This CDR3 has 15 residues. Germline CDR1 is MDHEN and CDR2 is SYDVKM. Here the CDR3 DNA reads TGTGTCAGTAAACCTACAGGGCACCGAAATCAGCCCCAGCATTTT. Translation: CVSKPTGHRNQPQHF.

The V and J genes are TRBV6-5 and TRBJ2-1; no reliable D call. V shed 2 bases and J shed 6 bases, with 2 bases lying between them. This CDR3 has 11 amino acids. Germline CDR1 and CDR2: MNHEY and SVGAGI. The CDR3 region has the DNA TGTGCCAGCAGTTACCTCAATGAGCAGTTCTTC. It translates to CASSYLNEQFF.

Many counts were recorded for this clonotype. This chain uses TRBV7-9 with TRBJ2-2; possibly TRBD2 for D (5 bases). V lost 6 bases and J lost 3, with 17 bases in between. The CDR3 runs to 16 residues. Germline assignment: CDR1 SEHNR and CDR2 FQNEAQ (reference sequence). The CDR3 DNA is TGTGCCAGCAGGCCTCCCCTCCGGCGGGACACCGGGGAGCTGTTTTTT. It is translated as CASRPPLRRDTGELFF.

In this sample, this clonotype turned up many times. This chain joins TRBV3-1 and TRBJ2-7; 10 nucleotides align to TRBD2. Germline values: CDR1 LGHDT, CDR2 YNNKEL (reference sequence). The CDR3 has 14 amino acids. J was trimmed by 4 bases and V by 5 bases; bases with no gene match: 5. The CDR3 region is CASSLAGGRYEQYF. The CDR3, as DNA: TGTGCCAGCAGCTTAGCGGGAGGACGATACGAGCAGTACTTC.

The chain combines TRBV7-6 with TRBJ2-1; D ambiguous. Germline CDR1 reads SGHVS; CDR2 reads FNYEAQ. The CDR3 has 15 amino acids. V lost 1 base to trimming and J lost 0 bases, with 7 bases between them. The CDR3 sequence is CASSLEGSSYNEQFF. CDR3 nucleotide sequence: TGTGCCAGCAGCTTAGAGGGAAGCTCCTACAATGAGCAGTTCTTC.

This clonotype has ten or more counts. This rearrangement joins TRBV24-1 to TRBJ1-5; D is undetermined. This CDR3 has 17 amino acids. Germline-derived CDR1 and CDR2 are KGHDR and SFDVKD. Between the trimmed V and J ends, which lost 2 bases and 2 bases, there was a span of 15 bases. The CDR3 DNA follows: TGTGCCACCAGTGATTCCCGTGCGGGTGGGGGCAATCAGCCCCAGCATTTT. Amino acids: CATSDSRAGGGNQPQHF.

This clonotype was observed at least ten times. This chain connects TRBV25-1 to TRBJ2-5; 8 bases match TRBD2. Germline CDR1 is MGHDK and CDR2 is SYGVNS. The V segment lost 3 bases and the J segment 5 bases; nucleotides outside the gene matches: 8. This CDR3 spans 15 amino acids. CDR3 region: CASSDASGRAETQYF. As DNA, the CDR3 is TGTGCCAGCAGTGATGCGAGCGGGAGAGCGGAGACCCAGTACTTC.

The V and J genes are TRBV4-1 and TRBJ2-3, with 9 bases that match TRBD2. Unmatched junction bases numbered 5, after V lost 1 base and J lost 6 bases. The germline gives CDR1 MGHRA, CDR2 YSYEKL. The CDR3 loop spans 15 amino acids. CDR3 nucleotide sequence: TGCGCCAGCAGCCAAGTGCGGGGGGGCCAGGATACGCAGTATTTT. It codes for CASSQVRGGQDTQYF.

This clonotype was recorded many times. The chain uses TRBV20-1 and TRBJ1-3; the D gene is possibly TRBD1 (6 bases). CDR1 is DFQATT, CDR2 SNEGSKA, per germline (reference sequence). The CDR3 contains 13 residues. The V end was cut by 5 bases, the J end by 0 bases, with 8 bases between. This chain's CDR3 is CSAWTVSGNTIYF. Here the CDR3 DNA reads TGCAGTGCTTGGACAGTCTCTGGAAACACCATATATTTT.

This clonotype has a handful of counts. The V and J genes are TRBV29-1 and TRBJ1-1; D is perhaps TRBD1 (6 bases). The germline CDR1 and CDR2 sequences are SQVTM and ANQGSEA. Trimming stripped 5 bases from V and 11 bases from J, with 27 bases between. The CDR3 runs 15 residues. The DNA of the CDR3 is TGCAGCGTTTTTTCCGTTGGACAGTCCAATGGGGGTGCTTTCTTT. It yields the protein CSVFSVGQSNGGAFF.

The chain recombines TRBV4-2 with TRBJ2-1; D perhaps matches TRBD2 (6 bases). Trimming took 2 bases from V and 2 from J, leaving 13 bases between them. From germline, CDR1 is LGHNA and CDR2 YNFKEQ. The CDR3 sequence is 16 residues long. CDR3 region: CASSQFGGTTYNEQFF. Here the CDR3 DNA reads TGTGCCAGCAGCCAATTCGGCGGGACGACCTACAATGAGCAGTTCTTC.

This clonotype has more than one count but fewer than ten. The V and J genes are TRBV11-2 and TRBJ2-1; 16 bases are a match to TRBD2. This CDR3 comprises 18 residues. V lost 5 bases and J lost 2; bases outside the gene matches: 6. Germline V gene data show CDR1 as SGHAT and CDR2 as FQNNGV. As DNA, the CDR3 is TGTGCCAGCAGCCGCGGGACTAGCGGGAGGGCCCCCTACAATGAGCAGTTCTTC. It translates to CASSRGTSGRAPYNEQFF.

In this sample, this clonotype turned up a few times. The J gene is TRBJ2-3, the V gene TRBV6-5; TRBD2 is a possible D gene (6 bases). The V end was cut by 0 bases, the J end by 9 bases, with 19 bases between. This CDR3 is 16 amino acids long. Germline CDR1 MNHEY, CDR2 SVGAGI. CDR3 sequence: CASSYSIYGTGATQYF. CDR3 nucleotide sequence: TGTGCCAGCAGTTACTCGATATATGGGACTGGTGCCACGCAGTATTTT.

CDR3 nucleotide sequence: TGTGCCAGCAGCTCAATAGACAGGCGCCAAGAGACCCAGTACTTC. It is translated as CASSSIDRRQETQYF. The rearrangement joins TRBV7-2 to TRBJ2-5; D possibly corresponds to TRBD1 (6 bases). The CDR3 covers 15 residues. V gave up 4 bases and J gave up 1 base, with 13 bases separating them. CDR1 and CDR2 (germline): SGHTA, FQGNSA.

The chain uses TRBV20-1 and TRBJ2-1, with 7 bases identical to TRBD1. Germline V gene data show CDR1 as DFQATT and CDR2 as SNEGSKA (reference sequence). This CDR3 spans 14 amino acids. Unmatched junction bases numbered 8, after V lost 6 bases and J lost 3 bases. CDR3 sequence reads: CSANDRAVYNEQFF. For the CDR3, the DNA is TGCAGTGCAAATGACAGGGCGGTCTACAATGAGCAGTTCTTC.

There are a few counts of this clonotype. The chain links TRBV24-1 to TRBJ2-3, with D perhaps assigned TRBD1 or TRBD2 (5 bases each). Germline V gene lookup returns CDR1 KGHDR and CDR2 SFDVKD. There are 17 residues in the CDR3. Trimming left V 4 bases short and J 0 bases short, with 16 bases between. The CDR3 reads CATSDPGPRGSTDTQYF. The CDR3 nucleotides are TGTGCCACCAGTGACCCGGGGCCGAGGGGTAGCACAGATACGCAGTATTTT.

This clonotype was counted many times. The CDR3 is CASSLAGGLYEQYF. In nucleotides, the CDR3 is TGTGCCAGCAGCTTAGCGGGGGGGCTTTACGAGCAGTACTTC. This chain uses TRBV7-2 with TRBJ2-7; tentative D call: TRBD2 (7 bases). Germline lookup yields CDR1 SGHTA and CDR2 FQGNSA. This CDR3 is 14 amino acids long. The germline V and J ends were trimmed by 0 bases and 4 bases, with 10 bases remaining between them.

This chain uses TRBV5-1 with TRBJ2-1; D remains unclear. The germline V gene encodes CDR1 SGHRS and CDR2 YFSETQ. The CDR3 is 13 amino acids. Trimming pared 0 bases from V and 7 bases from J, leaving 8 bases between. The CDR3 sequence is CASSLAKDNEQFF. The DNA of the CDR3 is TGCGCCAGCAGCTTGGCCAAGGATAATGAGCAGTTCTTC. Filled out from reference TRBV5-1 and TRBJ2-1, the complete variable domain reads KAGVTQTPRYLIKTRGQQVTLSCSPISGHRSVSWYQQTPGQGLQFLFEYFSETQRNKGNFPGRFSGRQFSNSRSEMNVSTLELGDSALYLCASSLAKDNEQFFGPGTRLTVL.

The chain is built from TRBV5-1 and TRBJ1-4, with D maybe TRBD1 (5 bases). This CDR3 contains 14 residues. With 3 bases removed from V and 8 bases from J, the gap between germline ends came to 14 bases. Looked up from germline, CDR1 is SGHRS and CDR2 is YFSETQ. As DNA, the CDR3 is TGCGCCAGCAGCTCCCGACCGGGGGGAGAAAAACTGTTTTTT. It codes for CASSSRPGGEKLFF.